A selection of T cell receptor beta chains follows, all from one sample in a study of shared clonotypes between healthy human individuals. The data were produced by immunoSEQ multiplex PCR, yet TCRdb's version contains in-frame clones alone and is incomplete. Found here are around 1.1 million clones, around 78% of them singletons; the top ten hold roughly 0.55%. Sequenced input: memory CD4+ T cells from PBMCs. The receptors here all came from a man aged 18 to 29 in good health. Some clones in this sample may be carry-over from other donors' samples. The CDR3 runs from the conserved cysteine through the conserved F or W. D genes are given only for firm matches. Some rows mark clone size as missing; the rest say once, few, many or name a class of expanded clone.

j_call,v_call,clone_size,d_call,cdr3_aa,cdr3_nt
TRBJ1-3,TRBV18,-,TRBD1,CASSQNRGRFGNTIYF,TGTGCCAGCTCACAGAACAGGGGGCGATTTGGAAACACCATATATTTT
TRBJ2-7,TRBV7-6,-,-,CASSLEGGTYEQYF,TGTGCCAGCAGCTTAGAGGGGGGAACCTACGAGCAGTACTTC
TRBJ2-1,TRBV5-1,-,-,CASSQGYNEQFF,TGCGCCAGCAGCCAGGGATACAATGAGCAGTTCTTC
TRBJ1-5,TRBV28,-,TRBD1,CASNSDRGLWPQHF,TGTGCCAGCAACTCCGACAGGGGGCTTTGGCCCCAGCATTTT
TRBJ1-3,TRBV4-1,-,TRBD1,CASSPFKTGTGNTIYF,TGCGCCAGCAGCCCTTTTAAGACAGGGACTGGAAACACCATATATTTT
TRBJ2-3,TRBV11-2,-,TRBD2,CASSYLGLAGADTQYF,TGTGCCAGCAGCTACTTGGGACTAGCGGGAGCAGATACGCAGTATTTT
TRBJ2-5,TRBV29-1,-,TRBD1,CSVASTGTNQETQYF,TGCAGCGTCGCCTCGACAGGGACCAACCAAGAGACCCAGTACTTC
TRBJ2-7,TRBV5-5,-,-,CASNLGRYEQYF,TGTGCCAGCAACTTGGGGCGCTACGAGCAGTACTTC
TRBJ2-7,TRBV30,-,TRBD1,CARSLNRGYEQYF,TGTGCCCGGAGTCTAAACAGGGGCTACGAGCAGTACTTC
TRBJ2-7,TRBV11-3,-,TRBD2,CASSLGSAGGYEQYF,TGTGCCAGCAGCTTAGGGTCAGCGGGAGGCTACGAGCAGTACTTC
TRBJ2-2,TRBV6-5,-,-,CASSKVAAWTGELFF,TGTGCCAGCAGTAAGGTAGCGGCCTGGACCGGGGAGCTGTTTTTT
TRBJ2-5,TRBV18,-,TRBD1,CASSPGTGQETQYF,TGTGCCAGCTCACCCGGGACAGGCCAAGAGACCCAGTACTTC
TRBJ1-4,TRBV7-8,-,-,CASSLVREKLFF,TGTGCCAGCAGCTTAGTCAGAGAAAAACTGTTTTTT
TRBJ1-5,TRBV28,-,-,CASSTPGTPAKHF,TGTGCCAGCAGTACGCCCGGGACCCCGGCCAAGCATTTT
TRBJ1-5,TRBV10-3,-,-,CAIGRDARNQPQHF,TGTGCCATCGGCCGGGACGCCCGCAATCAGCCCCAGCATTTT
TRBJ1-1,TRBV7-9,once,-,CASSLNLVNTEAFF,TGTGCCAGCAGCTTAAACTTAGTCAACACTGAAGCTTTCTTT
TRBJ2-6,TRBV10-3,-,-,CAITEPGPSGANVLTF,TGTGCCATCACCGAACCGGGACCTTCTGGGGCCAACGTCCTGACTTTC
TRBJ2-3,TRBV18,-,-,CASSPPSSSTDTQYF,TGTGCCAGCTCACCCCCCAGCTCTAGCACAGATACGCAGTATTTT
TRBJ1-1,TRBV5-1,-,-,CASSRIDRNTEAFF,TGCGCCAGCAGCCGGATCGACAGGAACACTGAAGCTTTCTTT
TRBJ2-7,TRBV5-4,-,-,CASSLEVGYSYEQYF,TGTGCCAGCAGCTTGGAGGTGGGCTATTCCTACGAGCAGTACTTC
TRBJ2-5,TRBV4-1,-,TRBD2,CASSFQSLAGGRETQYF,TGCGCCAGCAGCTTCCAATCGCTAGCGGGAGGCCGAGAGACCCAGTACTTC
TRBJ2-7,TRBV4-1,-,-,CASSQDNSGWGRSYEQYF,TGCGCCAGCAGCCAAGATAACTCGGGCTGGGGTCGGTCCTACGAGCAGTACTTC
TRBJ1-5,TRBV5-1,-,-,CASSLEGSQPQHF,TGCGCCAGCAGCTTGGAGGGGTCCCAGCCCCAGCATTTT
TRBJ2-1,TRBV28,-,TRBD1,CASSRDSYNEQFF,TGTGCCAGCAGCCGGGACAGTTACAATGAGCAGTTCTTC
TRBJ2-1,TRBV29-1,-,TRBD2,CSVLIFAGGPGNEQFF,TGCAGCGTTCTGATTTTTGCGGGAGGGCCGGGGAATGAGCAGTTCTTC
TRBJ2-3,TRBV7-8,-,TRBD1,CASSLFSTGEDTQYF,TGTGCCAGCAGCTTATTTTCGACAGGGGAGGATACGCAGTATTTT
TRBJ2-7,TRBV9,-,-,CASSGTPGYEQYF,TGTGCCAGCAGCGGAACTCCGGGGTACGAGCAGTACTTC
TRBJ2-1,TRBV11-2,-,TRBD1,CASSGYRGRTLNEQFF,TGTGCCAGCAGCGGATACAGGGGGCGCACACTGAATGAGCAGTTCTTC
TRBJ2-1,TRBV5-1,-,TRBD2,CASVGLTSGSNNEQFF,TGCGCCAGCGTTGGTTTGACTAGCGGGAGTAACAATGAGCAGTTCTTC
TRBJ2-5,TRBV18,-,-,CASSPPGGLRETQYF,TGTGCCAGCTCACCGCCAGGGGGGCTGAGAGAGACCCAGTACTTC
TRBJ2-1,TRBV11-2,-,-,CASSPPWANEQFF,TGTGCCAGCAGTCCTCCTTGGGCCAATGAGCAGTTCTTC
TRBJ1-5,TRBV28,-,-,CASSLGDYSQHF,TGTGCCAGCAGTTTAGGGGATTACAGCCAGCATTTT
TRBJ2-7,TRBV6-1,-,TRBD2,CASSEAVPSGTDSYEQYF,TGTGCCAGCAGTGAAGCAGTCCCTAGCGGAACCGACTCCTACGAGCAGTACTTC
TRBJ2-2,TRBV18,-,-,CASPSPPANTGELFF,TGTGCCAGCCCGTCGCCACCTGCGAACACCGGGGAGCTGTTTTTT
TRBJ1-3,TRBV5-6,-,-,CASSLARGNSGNTIYF,TGTGCCAGCAGCTTGGCACGGGGTAACTCTGGAAACACCATATATTTT
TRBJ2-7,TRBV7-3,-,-,CASSSGGFGPYEQYF,TGTGCCAGCAGCTCGGGCGGCTTCGGTCCGTACGAGCAGTACTTC
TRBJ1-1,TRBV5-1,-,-,CASSWAGAEAFF,TGCGCCAGCAGTTGGGCCGGCGCTGAAGCTTTCTTT
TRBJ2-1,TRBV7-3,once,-,CASSPPGLSSYNEQFF,TGTGCCAGCAGCCCCCCAGGGTTGAGCTCCTACAATGAGCAGTTCTTC
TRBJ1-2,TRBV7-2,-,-,CASSPSNYGYTF,TGTGCCAGCAGCCCCTCTAACTATGGCTACACCTTC
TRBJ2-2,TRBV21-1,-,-,CASSKASGTSGRVAGELFF,TGTGCCAGCAGCAAAGCTTCGGGGACTAGCGGGAGGGTCGCCGGGGAGCTGTTTTTT
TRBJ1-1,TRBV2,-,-,CASQAVGGTEAFF,TGTGCCAGTCAGGCCGTGGGAGGCACTGAAGCTTTCTTT
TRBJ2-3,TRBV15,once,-,CATSRDRTGVTADTQYF,TGTGCCACCAGCAGAGATCGAACGGGAGTAACGGCGGATACGCAGTATTTT
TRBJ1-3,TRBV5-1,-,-,CASSSLGGSGNTIYF,TGCGCCAGCAGCTCATTGGGGGGATCTGGAAACACCATATATTTT
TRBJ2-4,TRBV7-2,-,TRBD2,CASSLGLELLGYIQYF,TGTGCCAGCAGCTTGGGACTAGAGTTGCTCGGTTACATTCAGTACTTC
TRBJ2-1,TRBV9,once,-,CASSPQGGSYNEQFF,TGTGCCAGCAGCCCCCAAGGGGGGTCCTACAATGAGCAGTTCTTC
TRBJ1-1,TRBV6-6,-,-,CASYAASNTEAFF,TGTGCCAGCTACGCAGCCTCGAACACTGAAGCTTTCTTT
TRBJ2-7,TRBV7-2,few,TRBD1,CASSRDRGPYEQYF,TGTGCCAGCAGTCGTGACAGGGGGCCCTACGAGCAGTACTTC
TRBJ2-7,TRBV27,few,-,CASSLSIPGLSYEQYF,TGTGCCAGCAGTTTATCGATTCCAGGGCTTTCCTACGAGCAGTACTTC
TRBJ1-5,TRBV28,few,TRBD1,CASSLKGQNQPQHF,TGTGCCAGCAGTTTAAAGGGACAGAATCAGCCCCAGCATTTT